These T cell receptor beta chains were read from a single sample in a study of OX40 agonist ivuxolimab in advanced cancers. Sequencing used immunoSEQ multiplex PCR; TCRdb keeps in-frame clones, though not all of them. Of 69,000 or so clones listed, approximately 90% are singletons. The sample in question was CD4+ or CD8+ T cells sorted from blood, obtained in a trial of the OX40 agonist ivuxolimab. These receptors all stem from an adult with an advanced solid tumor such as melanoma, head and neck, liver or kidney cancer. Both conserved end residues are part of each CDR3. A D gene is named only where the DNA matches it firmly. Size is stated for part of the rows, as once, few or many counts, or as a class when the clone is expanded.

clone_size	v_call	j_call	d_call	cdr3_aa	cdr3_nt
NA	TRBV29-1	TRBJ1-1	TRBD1	CSVGTGGGGNAEAFF	TGCAGCGTTGGGACAGGGGGCGGAGGGAACGCTGAAGCTTTCTTT
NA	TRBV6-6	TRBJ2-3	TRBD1	CASSLGQGADTQYF	TGTGCCAGCAGTCTTGGACAGGGTGCAGATACGCAGTATTTT
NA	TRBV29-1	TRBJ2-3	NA	CSVVGLPPDTQYF	TGCAGCGTTGTCGGGCTACCACCAGATACGCAGTATTTT
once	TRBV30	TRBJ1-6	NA	CAWSVQSAIHF	TGTGCCTGGAGTGTACAGAGCGCGATCCACTTT
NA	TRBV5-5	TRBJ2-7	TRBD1	CASSFGGQGGLYEQYF	TGTGCCAGCAGCTTTGGAGGACAGGGAGGACTCTACGAGCAGTACTTC
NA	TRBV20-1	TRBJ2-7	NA	CSGVGPYEQYF	TGCAGTGGCGTAGGACCCTACGAGCAGTACTTC
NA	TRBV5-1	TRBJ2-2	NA	CASSFVAENTGELFF	TGCGCCAGCAGCTTTGTGGCAGAGAACACCGGGGAGCTGTTTTTT
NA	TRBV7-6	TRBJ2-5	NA	CASSLGSAGQGRETQYF	TGTGCCAGCAGCTTAGGATCGGCAGGGCAAGGTCGAGAGACCCAGTACTTC
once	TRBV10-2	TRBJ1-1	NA	CASSDNRDTEAFF	TGCGCCAGCAGTGACAACAGAGACACTGAAGCTTTCTTT
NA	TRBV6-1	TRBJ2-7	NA	CASRGSGSISYEQYF	TGTGCCAGCCGAGGCTCGGGATCTATCTCCTACGAGCAGTACTTC
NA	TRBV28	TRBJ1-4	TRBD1	CASSFPDRRNEKLFF	TGTGCCAGCAGTTTCCCGGACAGGCGAAATGAAAAACTGTTTTTT